The TCR beta chain under discussion was sequenced for a study of neurological immune-mediated disorders. In its sample, this clonotype was seen many times. 5'RACE generated cDNA with 10-nucleotide random UMIs. TCRdb fed the 5' RACE reads into MiXCR, producing one record per CDR3 protein. This table has around 70,000 distinct CDR3 sequences, about 3% appearing once. Trimming took 6 bases from V and 6 from J, leaving 19 bases between them. The CDR3 has 15 residues. The chain joins TRBV12-3 or TRBV12-4 to TRBJ2-3, with D possibly being TRBD1 (6 bases). What was sequenced was PBMCs. The clonotype originates from a woman aged 45 to 65 with multiple sclerosis. The CDR3, as DNA: TGTGCCAGCAGAGACCTGGGGGCCGGGGTGGATACGCAGTATTTT. Amino acid sequence: CASRDLGAGVDTQYF.